This T cell receptor (beta chain) is drawn from a study of cytomegalovirus exposure and HLA in healthy donors (dated 2017 in TCRdb). Study-wide context: The 670 or so repertoires of the first cohort and the roughly 120 validation repertoires were produced on the same platform, according to a later analysis. The aim of the study was to test whether cataloging public T cell receptors could identify signatures of past pathogen exposure. A separate validation cohort of more than 100 different subjects was used in addition to the roughly 640-subject first cohort. To predict cytomegalovirus infection status, the study combined high-throughput TCR immunosequencing, statistical association of individual TCRs with disease status, and machine learning. The paper's findings and limits, for the study overall: According to the authors, the approach could potentially be generalized to other disease states and immunological phenotypes. A later analysis had no HLA typing for the validation cohort, so co-occurrence there was scored across all 110 or so repertoires. A total of 164 TCR beta chains were listed by the study as associated with cytomegalovirus. Most TCR sequences were observed very rarely across donors, whereas some public TCRs were present in many individuals. In vitro tests confirmed that a few of the cytomegalovirus-associated TCR beta chains recognize cytomegalovirus antigens. Of the cluster scores, 94% were above 0 in a later analysis, which found that TCRs clustered in the first cohort also tended to co-occur in the 95 to 150 validation repertoires. The classifier was reported to diagnose cytomegalovirus status with high specificity and sensitivity in both the original cohort and the validation cohort.

Including cysteine and phenylalanine, the CDR3 has 14 amino acids. The only DNA kept is the CDR3, 42 bases in frame from the first base. Deletion took 1 base off V and 1 base off J, with a span of 4 bases between the germline ends. Taken from the germline V gene, the CDR1 and CDR2 loops are SGHTA and FQGNSA. In the case of this clone: Its specific antigen is unknown. No base-level quality is on record; no much larger clone is a single base apart.

Receptors were amplified or captured by the immunoSEQ multiplex PCR assay. Per the source publication's procedure: A statistical classification framework was built for diagnosing cytomegalovirus status from the catalog of TCR beta chain sequences. TCRdb provides this immuneACCESS table in a form limited to in-frame rearrangements. Some clones are lacking; in checked studies, under half of them reflect an unresolved V gene, and why the rest are absent is not known. V, J and clone size were drawn from that table, and D and trimming were deduced from the DNA. The sample table shows around 260,000 clones, and about 92% are seen once. 3.1% of the sample is in the top ten clones. The donors were included in the validation cohort of over a hundred subjects, a group kept apart from the approximately 670-subject first cohort.

The TCR sequence derives from a woman in her 30s in good health and CMV-seronegative. The chain joins TRBV7-2 to TRBJ2-2; the D gene cannot be named for sure. The sample was PBMCs. The nucleotides are TGTGCCAGCAGCTTAGTCTGGAACACCGGGGAGCTGTTTTTT. The resulting protein is CASSLVWNTGELFF.